This TCR beta chain originates from a study of cytomegalovirus exposure and HLA in healthy donors. Findings of the study overall: In a later analysis, TCR beta V- and J-gene trimming was associated with a missense DCLRE1C variant. Researchers had no immune exposure information except CMV serostatus available.

The PCR was carried out with 60 Vbeta primers and 13 Jbeta primers. Repertoires were generated with immunoSEQ multiplex PCR, while TCRdb's copy carries only in-frame clones and drops some. The sample shows approximately 300,000 clones, roughly four fifths of them seen only once. CDR3 length: 16 residues. The J segment lost 5 bases and the V segment lost 1 base, leaving 6 bases of the junction unmatched. Per the germline V gene, CDR1 is SGHVS and CDR2 is FNYEAQ. This clone was detected a few times. Its antigen is still unknown. This chain uses TRBV7-6 with TRBJ2-3, with TRBD2 identical over 10 bases. The sequencing input was PBMCs. This TCR was recovered from a middle-aged woman in good health and CMV-seropositive. Here the CDR3 DNA reads TGTGCCAGCAGCTTAGTAGGTCTAGCGGGAGAAGATACGCAGTATTTT. Amino acid sequence: CASSLVGLAGEDTQYF.